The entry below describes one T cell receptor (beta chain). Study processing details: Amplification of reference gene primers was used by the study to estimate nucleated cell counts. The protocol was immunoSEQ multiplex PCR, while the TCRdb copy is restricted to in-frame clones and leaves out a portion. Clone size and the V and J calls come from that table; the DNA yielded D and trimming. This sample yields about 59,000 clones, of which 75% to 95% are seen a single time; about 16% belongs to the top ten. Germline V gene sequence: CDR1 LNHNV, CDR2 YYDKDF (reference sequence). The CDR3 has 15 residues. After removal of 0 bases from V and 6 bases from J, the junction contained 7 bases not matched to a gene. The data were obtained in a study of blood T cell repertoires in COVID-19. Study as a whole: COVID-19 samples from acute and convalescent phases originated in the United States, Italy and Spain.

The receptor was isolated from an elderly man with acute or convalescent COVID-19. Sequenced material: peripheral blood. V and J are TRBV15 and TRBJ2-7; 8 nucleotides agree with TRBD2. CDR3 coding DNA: TGTGCCACCAGCAGAGACGAGGGACTAGTAGCCGAGCAGTACTTC. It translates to CATSRDEGLVAEQYF.